This T cell receptor (beta chain) emerged from a study of CXCR3-negative and CXCR3-positive naive CD8 T cells. Findings and limits, study-wide: The TRB CDR3s that CXCR3-positive naive cells carried were more hydrophobic than those of CXCR3-negative naive cells. The majority of assays used fresh PBMCs, and CXCR3 expression partially decreased after cryopreservation.

Regarding this clonotype: Its matching antigen is unknown.

This CDR3 is 13 amino acids long. From germline, CDR1 is SGHVS and CDR2 FQNEAQ. Sorts performed in triplicate captured 300,000 cells each from every CD8+ T cell subset. Definition of naive CD8+ T cells rested on a CD45RO-CCR7+CD27+CD95- profile. The authors made the TRB cDNA libraries by 5' RACE using UMI labels. Using the 5' RACE reads, TCRdb records one entry per CDR3 protein without DNA. The listing contains some 66,000 distinct CDR3 sequences. The sample comprised naive CXCR3- CD8+ T cells from blood. Subset described: CD45RO-CCR7+CD27+CD95- naive CD8+ T cells lacking CXCR3 (TNR3-). The chain uses TRBV7-8 and TRBJ1-5; TCRdb gives TRBD1 as the D gene, but with no DNA this cannot be confirmed. The clonotype comes from a human donor in good health. Some clones in this sample may be carry-over from other donors' samples. The CDR3: CASSNRVDQPQHF.